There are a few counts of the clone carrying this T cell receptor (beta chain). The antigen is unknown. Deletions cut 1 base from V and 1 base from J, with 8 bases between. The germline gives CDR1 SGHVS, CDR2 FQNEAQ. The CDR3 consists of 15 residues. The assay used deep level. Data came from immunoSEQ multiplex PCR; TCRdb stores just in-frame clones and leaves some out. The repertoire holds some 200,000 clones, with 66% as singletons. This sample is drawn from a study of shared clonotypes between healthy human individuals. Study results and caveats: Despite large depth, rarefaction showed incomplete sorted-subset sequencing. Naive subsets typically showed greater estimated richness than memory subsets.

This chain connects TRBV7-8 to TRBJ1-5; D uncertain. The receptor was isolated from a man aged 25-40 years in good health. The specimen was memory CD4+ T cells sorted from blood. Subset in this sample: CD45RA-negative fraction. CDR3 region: CASSLGDMSNQPQHF. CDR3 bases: TGTGCCAGCAGCTTAGGTGACATGAGCAATCAGCCCCAGCATTTT.